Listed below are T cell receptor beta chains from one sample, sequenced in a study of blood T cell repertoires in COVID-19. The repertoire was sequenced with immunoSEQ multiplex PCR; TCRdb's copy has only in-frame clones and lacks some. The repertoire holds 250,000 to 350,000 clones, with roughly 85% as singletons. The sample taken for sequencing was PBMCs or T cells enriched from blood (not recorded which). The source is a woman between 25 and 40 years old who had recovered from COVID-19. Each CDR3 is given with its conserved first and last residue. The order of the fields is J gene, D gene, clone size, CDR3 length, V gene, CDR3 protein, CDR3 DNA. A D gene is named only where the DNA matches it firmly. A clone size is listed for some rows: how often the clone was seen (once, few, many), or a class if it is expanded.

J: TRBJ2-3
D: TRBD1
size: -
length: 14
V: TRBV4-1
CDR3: CASSRGQGPDTQYF
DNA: TGCGCCAGCAGCCGGGGACAGGGGCCAGATACGCAGTATTTT

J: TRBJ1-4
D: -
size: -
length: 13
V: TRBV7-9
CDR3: CASSYTTNEKLFF
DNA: TGTGCCAGCAGCTACACCACTAATGAAAAACTGTTTTTT

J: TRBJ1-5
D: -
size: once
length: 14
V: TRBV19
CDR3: CASSIVTAYQPQHF
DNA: TGTGCCAGTAGTATAGTCACAGCTTATCAGCCCCAGCATTTT

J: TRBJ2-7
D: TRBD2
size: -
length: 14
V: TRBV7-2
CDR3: CASSRLAGSYEQYF
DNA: TGTGCCAGCAGTAGACTAGCGGGATCCTACGAGCAGTACTTC

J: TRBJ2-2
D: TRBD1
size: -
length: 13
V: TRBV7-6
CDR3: CASSRGHGGELFF
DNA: TGTGCCAGCAGCAGGGGGCATGGCGGGGAGCTGTTTTTT

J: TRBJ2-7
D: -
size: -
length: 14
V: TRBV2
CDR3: CASSDSPGRTEQYF
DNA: TGTGCCAGCAGTGACTCCCCTGGGAGGACCGAGCAGTACTTC

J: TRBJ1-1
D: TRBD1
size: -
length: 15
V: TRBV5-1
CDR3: CASSLATGAGTEAFF
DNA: TGCGCCAGCAGCTTGGCGACAGGGGCAGGCACTGAAGCTTTCTTT

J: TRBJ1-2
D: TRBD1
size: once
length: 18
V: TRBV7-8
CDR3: CASSLTRTGILSNYGYTF
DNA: TGTGCCAGCAGCTTAACTCGGACAGGGATCCTTTCTAACTATGGCTACACCTTC

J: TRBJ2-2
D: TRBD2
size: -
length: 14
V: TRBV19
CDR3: CASRLAGGGGELFF
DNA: TGTGCCAGTAGACTAGCGGGAGGTGGCGGGGAGCTGTTTTTT

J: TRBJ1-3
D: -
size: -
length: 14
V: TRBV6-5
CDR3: CASSPGPSGNTIYF
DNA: TGTGCCAGCAGTCCCGGTCCCTCTGGAAACACCATATATTTT

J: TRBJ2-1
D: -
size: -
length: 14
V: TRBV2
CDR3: CASKEDGSYNEQFF
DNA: TGTGCCAGCAAGGAGGATGGGTCCTACAATGAGCAGTTCTTC

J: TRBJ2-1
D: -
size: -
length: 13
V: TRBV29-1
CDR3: CSSGGGSANEQFF
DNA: TGCAGCTCCGGGGGCGGGAGTGCCAATGAGCAGTTCTTC

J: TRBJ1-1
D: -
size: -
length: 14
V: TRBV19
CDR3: CASSIGSLNTEAFF
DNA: TGTGCCAGTAGTATAGGCAGTTTGAACACTGAAGCTTTCTTT

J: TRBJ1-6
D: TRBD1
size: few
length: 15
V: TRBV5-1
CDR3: CASSLARQGDSPLHF
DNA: TGCGCCAGCAGCTTGGCGCGACAGGGTGATTCACCCCTCCACTTT

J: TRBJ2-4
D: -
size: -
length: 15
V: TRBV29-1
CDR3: CSVVVRGLAKNIQYF
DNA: TGCAGCGTTGTTGTTAGGGGCCTAGCCAAAAACATTCAGTACTTC

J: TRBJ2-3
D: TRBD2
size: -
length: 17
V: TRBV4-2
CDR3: CASSQEGSSGGVDTQYF
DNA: TGTGCCAGCAGCCAAGAAGGTTCCAGCGGGGGGGTAGATACGCAGTATTTT

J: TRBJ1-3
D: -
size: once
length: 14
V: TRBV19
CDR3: CASSIDRFFSGGYF
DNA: TGTGCCAGTAGTATAGATCGGTTCTTCTCCGGGGGATATTTT

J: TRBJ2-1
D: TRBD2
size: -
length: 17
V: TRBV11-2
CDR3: CASSLIRTSGRAAEQFF
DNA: TGTGCCAGCAGCCTAATAAGGACTAGCGGGAGGGCCGCTGAGCAGTTCTTC

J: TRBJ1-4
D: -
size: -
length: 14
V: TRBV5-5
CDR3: CASSLGHKIEKLFF
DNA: TGTGCCAGCAGCCTCGGACATAAAATAGAAAAACTGTTTTTT

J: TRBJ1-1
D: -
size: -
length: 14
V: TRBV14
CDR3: CASSLVQGNTEAFF
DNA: TGTGCCAGCAGCCTTGTTCAGGGGAACACTGAAGCTTTCTTT

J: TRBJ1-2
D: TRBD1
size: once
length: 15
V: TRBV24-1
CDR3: CATSDYYRGQAGYTF
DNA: TGTGCCACCAGTGATTATTACAGGGGGCAGGCTGGCTACACCTTC

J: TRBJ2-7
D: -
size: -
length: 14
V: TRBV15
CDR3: CATSKEGGRYEQYF
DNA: TGTGCCACCAGCAAGGAGGGCGGACGTTACGAGCAGTACTTC